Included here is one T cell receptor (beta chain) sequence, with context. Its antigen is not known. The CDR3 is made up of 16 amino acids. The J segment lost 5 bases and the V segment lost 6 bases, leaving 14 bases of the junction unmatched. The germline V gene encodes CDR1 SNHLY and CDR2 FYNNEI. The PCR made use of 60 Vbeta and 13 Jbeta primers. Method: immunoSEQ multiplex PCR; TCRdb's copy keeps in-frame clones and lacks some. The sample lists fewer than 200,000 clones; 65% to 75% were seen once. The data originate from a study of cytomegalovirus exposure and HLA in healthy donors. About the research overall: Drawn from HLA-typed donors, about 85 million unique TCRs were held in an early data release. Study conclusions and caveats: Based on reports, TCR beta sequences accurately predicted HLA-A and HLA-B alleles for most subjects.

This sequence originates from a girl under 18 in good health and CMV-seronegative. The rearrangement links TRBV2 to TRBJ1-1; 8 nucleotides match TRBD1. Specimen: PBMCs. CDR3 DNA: TGTGCCAGCAGGGGGGGCACAGGGGGAAGAGGGACTGAAGCTTTCTTT. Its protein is CASRGGTGGRGTEAFF.